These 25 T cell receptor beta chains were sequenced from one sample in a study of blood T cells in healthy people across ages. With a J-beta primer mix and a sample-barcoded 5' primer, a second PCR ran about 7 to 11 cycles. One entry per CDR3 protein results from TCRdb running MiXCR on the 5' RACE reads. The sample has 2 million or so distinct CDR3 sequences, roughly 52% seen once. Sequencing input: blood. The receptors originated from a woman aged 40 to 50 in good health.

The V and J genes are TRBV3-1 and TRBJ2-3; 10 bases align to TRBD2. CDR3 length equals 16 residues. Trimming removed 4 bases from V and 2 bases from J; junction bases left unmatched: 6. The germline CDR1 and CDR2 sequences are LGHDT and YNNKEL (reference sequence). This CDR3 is CASSRGLAVLTDTQYF. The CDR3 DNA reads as TGTGCCAGCAGCCGAGGACTAGCGGTCCTCACAGATACGCAGTATTTT.

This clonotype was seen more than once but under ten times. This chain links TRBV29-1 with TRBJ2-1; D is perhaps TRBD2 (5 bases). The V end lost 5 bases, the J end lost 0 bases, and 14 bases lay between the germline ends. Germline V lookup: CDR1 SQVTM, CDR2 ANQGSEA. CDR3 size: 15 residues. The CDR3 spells CSVRTETSSYNEQFF. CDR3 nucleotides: TGCAGCGTTCGGACGGAAACTAGCTCCTACAATGAGCAGTTCTTC.

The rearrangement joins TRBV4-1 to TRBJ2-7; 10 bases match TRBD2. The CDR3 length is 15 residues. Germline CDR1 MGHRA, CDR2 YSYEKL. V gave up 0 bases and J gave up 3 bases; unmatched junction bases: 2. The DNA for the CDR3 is TGCGCCAGCAGCCAAGATCTAGCGGGGGACTACGAGCAGTACTTC. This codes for CASSQDLAGDYEQYF.

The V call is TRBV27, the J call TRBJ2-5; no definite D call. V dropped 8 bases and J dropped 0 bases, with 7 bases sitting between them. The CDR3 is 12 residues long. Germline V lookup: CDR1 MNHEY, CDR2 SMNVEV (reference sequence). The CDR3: CASGRHQETQYF. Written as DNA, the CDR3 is TGTGCCAGCGGACGCCACCAAGAGACCCAGTACTTC.

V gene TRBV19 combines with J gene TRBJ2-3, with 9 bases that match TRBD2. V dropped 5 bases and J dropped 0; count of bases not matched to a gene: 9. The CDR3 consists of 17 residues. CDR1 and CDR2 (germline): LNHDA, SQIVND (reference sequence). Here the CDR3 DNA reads TGTGCCAGTAGTCTCTTAGCGGGGGCCGCTAGCACAGATACGCAGTATTTT. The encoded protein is CASSLLAGAASTDTQYF.

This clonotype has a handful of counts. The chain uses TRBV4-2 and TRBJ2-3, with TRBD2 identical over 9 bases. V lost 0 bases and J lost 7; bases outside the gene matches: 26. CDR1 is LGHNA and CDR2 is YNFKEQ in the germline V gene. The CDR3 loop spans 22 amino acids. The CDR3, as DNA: TGTGCCAGCAGCCAAGATCGGGGGACTAGCACCTATCCTCCCCGCACACGCCATACGCAGTATTTT. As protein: CASSQDRGTSTYPPRTRHTQYF.

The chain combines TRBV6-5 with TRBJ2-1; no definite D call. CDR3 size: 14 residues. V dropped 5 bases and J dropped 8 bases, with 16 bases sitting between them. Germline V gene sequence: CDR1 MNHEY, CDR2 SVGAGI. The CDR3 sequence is CASSKGSGYDEQFF. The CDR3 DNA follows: TGTGCCAGCAGTAAGGGATCCGGGTACGATGAGCAGTTCTTC.

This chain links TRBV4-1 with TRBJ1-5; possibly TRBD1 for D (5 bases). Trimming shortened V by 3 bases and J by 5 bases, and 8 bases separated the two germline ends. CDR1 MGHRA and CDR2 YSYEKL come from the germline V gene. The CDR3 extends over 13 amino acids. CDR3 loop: CASSQGVDQPQHF. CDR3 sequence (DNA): TGCGCCAGCAGCCAGGGGGTAGATCAGCCCCAGCATTTT.

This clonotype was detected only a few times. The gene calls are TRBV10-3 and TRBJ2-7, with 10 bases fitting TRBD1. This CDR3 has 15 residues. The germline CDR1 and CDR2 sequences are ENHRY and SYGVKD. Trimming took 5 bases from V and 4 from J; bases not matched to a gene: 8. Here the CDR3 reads CAISPLTGGRYEQYF. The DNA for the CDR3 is TGTGCCATCAGTCCCCTGACAGGGGGCAGGTACGAGCAGTACTTC.

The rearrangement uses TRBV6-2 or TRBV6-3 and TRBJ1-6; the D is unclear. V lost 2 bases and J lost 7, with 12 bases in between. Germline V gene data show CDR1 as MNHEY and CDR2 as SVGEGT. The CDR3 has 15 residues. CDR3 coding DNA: TGTGCCAGCAGTTACGGGGTCAGCTCGAATTCACCCCTCCACTTT. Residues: CASSYGVSSNSPLHF.

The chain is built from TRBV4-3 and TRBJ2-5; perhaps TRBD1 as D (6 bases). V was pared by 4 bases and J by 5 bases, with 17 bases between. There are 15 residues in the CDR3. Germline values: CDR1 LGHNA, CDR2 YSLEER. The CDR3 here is CASSPTARGHETQYF. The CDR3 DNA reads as TGCGCCAGCAGCCCAACCGCCCGGGGACACGAGACCCAGTACTTC.

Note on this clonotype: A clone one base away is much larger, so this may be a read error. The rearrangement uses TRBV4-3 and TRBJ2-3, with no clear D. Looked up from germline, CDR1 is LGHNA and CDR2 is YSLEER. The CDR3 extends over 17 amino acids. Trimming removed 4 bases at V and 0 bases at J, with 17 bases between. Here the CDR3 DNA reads TGCGCCAGCAGCCGAGAGGCACGGCGACTTAGCACAGATACGCAGTATTTT. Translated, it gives CASSREARRLSTDTQYF.

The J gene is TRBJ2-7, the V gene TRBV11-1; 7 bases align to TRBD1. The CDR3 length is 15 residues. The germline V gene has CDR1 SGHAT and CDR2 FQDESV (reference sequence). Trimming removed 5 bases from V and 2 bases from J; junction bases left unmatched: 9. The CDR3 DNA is TGTGCCAGCAGCGCTACAGGGGCCTCAACCTACGAGCAGTACTTC. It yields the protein CASSATGASTYEQYF.

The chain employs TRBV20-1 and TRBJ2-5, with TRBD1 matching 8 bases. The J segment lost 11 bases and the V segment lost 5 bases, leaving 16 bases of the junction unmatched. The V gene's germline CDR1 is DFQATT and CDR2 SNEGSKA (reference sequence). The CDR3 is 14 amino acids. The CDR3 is CSAETGERGNEQYF. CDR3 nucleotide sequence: TGCAGTGCTGAGACAGGGGAAAGGGGCAATGAGCAGTACTTC.

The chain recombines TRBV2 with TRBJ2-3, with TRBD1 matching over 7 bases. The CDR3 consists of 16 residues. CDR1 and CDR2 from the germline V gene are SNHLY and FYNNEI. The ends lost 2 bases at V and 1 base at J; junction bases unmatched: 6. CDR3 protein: CASSEWFTGGTDTQYF. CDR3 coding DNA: TGTGCCAGCAGTGAATGGTTTACAGGGGGCACAGATACGCAGTATTTT.

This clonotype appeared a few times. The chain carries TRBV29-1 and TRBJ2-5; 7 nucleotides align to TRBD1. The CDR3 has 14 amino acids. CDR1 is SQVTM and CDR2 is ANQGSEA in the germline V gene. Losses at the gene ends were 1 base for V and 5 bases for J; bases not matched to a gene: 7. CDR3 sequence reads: CSVEGDSYRETQYF. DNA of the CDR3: TGCAGCGTTGAAGGGGACAGTTACAGGGAGACCCAGTACTTC. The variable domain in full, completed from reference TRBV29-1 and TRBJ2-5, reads SAVISQKPSRDICQRGTSLTIQCQVDSQVTMMFWYRQQPGQSLTLIATANQGSEATYESGFVIDKFPISRPNLTFSTLTVSNMSPEDSSIYLCSVEGDSYRETQYFGPGTRLLVL.

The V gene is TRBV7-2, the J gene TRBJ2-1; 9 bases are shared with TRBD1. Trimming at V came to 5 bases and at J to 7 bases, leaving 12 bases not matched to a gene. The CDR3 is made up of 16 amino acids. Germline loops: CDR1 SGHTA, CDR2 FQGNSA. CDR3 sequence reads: CASSTYRDRVVNEQFF. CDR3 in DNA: TGTGCCAGCAGCACATACCGGGACAGGGTGGTTAATGAGCAGTTCTTC.

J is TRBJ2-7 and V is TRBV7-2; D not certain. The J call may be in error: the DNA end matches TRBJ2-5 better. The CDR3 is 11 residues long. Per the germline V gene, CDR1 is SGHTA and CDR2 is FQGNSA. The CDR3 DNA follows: TGTGCCAGCAGCTGCGGAGAGACCCAGTACTTC. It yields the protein CASSCGETQYF.

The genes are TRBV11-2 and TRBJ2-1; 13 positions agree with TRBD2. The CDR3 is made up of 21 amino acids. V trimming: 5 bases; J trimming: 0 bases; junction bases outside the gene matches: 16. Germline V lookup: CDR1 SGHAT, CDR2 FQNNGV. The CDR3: CASSQTTSGGSVRSSYNEQFF. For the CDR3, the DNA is TGTGCCAGCAGCCAAACGACTAGCGGGGGGTCCGTTAGGAGCTCCTACAATGAGCAGTTCTTC.

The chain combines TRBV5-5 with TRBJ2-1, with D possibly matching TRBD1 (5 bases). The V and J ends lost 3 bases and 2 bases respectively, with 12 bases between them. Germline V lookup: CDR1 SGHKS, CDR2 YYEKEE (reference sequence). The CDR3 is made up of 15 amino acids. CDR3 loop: CASSWQGQAYNEQFF. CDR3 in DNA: TGTGCCAGCAGCTGGCAGGGCCAGGCCTACAATGAGCAGTTCTTC.

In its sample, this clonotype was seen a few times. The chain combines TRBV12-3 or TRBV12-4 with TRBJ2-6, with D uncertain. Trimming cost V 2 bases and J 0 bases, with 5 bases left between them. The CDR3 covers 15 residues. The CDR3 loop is CASSLLISGANVLTF. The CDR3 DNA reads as TGTGCCAGCAGTTTATTGATCTCTGGGGCCAACGTCCTGACTTTC.

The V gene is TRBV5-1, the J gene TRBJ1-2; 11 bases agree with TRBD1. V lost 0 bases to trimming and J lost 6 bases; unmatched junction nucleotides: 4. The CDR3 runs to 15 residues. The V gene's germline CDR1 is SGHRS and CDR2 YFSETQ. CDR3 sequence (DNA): TGCGCCAGCAGCTTGGCCGGACAGGGGGCTGATGGCTACACCTTC. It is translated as CASSLAGQGADGYTF.

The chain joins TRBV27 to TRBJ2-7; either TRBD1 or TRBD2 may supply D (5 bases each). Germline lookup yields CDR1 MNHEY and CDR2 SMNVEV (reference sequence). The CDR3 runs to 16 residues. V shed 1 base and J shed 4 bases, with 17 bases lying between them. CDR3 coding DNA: TGTGCCAGCAGTTTATTTGGGGGTTTAAGGGTATACGAGCAGTACTTC. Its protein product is CASSLFGGLRVYEQYF.

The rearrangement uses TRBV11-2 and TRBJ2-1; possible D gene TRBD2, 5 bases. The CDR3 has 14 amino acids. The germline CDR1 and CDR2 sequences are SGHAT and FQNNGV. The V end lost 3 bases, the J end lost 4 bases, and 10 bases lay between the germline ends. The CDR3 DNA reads TGTGCCAGCAGCTTGCGACGGGGTTACAATGAGCAGTTCTTC. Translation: CASSLRRGYNEQFF. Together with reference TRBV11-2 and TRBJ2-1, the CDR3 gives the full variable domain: EAGVAQSPRYKIIEKRQSVAFWCNPISGHATLYWYQQILGQGPKLLIQFQNNGVVDDSQLPKDRFSAERLKGVDSTLKIQPAKLEDSAVYLCASSLRRGYNEQFFGPGTRLTVL.

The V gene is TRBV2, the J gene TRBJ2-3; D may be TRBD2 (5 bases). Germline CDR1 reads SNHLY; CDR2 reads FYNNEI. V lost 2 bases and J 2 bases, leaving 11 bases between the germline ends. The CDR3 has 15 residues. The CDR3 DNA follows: TGTGCCAGCAGTGAATTAGAGGGAAACACAGATACGCAGTATTTT. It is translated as CASSELEGNTDTQYF.